One T cell receptor (beta chain) is described in this entry. The data derive from a study of control samples from healthy donors and cancer patients. Assay: immunoSEQ multiplex PCR; the TCRdb copy retains only in-frame clones and omits some. The sample lists 160,000 or so clones, over 90% occurring once. V lost 6 bases to trimming and J lost 0 bases, with 14 bases between them. Germline V gives CDR1 MDHEN, CDR2 SYDVKM. The CDR3 has 15 amino acids. Sequencing was carried out using blood. The source is a man aged 50-60 years in good health. This chain uses TRBV28 with TRBJ1-1, with D perhaps matching TRBD1 (6 bases). CDR3 sequence: CASRQGITLNTEAFF. For the CDR3, the DNA is TGTGCCAGCAGGCAGGGGATCACCCTGAACACTGAAGCTTTCTTT.